The rows below give T cell receptor beta chains drawn from one sample of a study of neurological immune-mediated disorders. TCRdb independently ran MiXCR on the 5' RACE reads; one entry per CDR3 protein. The sample lists about 60,000 distinct CDR3 sequences, more than 3% seen once, with around 1.5% in the top ten. Input material: PBMCs. These TCRs come from a man aged 25 to 40 with multiple sclerosis. Both conserved end residues are part of each CDR3. Each record gives: clone size, D gene, V gene, J gene, CDR3 protein, CDR3 DNA. A D gene is named only where the DNA matches it firmly. Size is stated for part of the rows, as once, few or many counts, or as a class when the clone is expanded.

size: many
D: -
V: TRBV29-1
J: TRBJ1-1
CDR3: CSVEGRPTEAFF
DNA: TGCAGCGTTGAAGGTAGGCCCACTGAAGCTTTCTTT

size: many
D: TRBD2
V: TRBV20-1
J: TRBJ2-1
CDR3: CSARTSGMGNEQFF
DNA: TGCAGTGCTCGGACTAGCGGGATGGGTAATGAGCAGTTCTTC

size: many
D: TRBD1
V: TRBV9
J: TRBJ1-1
CDR3: CASSRQGGVNTEAFF
DNA: TGTGCCAGCAGCCGTCAGGGGGGAGTGAACACTGAAGCTTTCTTT

size: many
D: -
V: TRBV5-1
J: TRBJ1-2
CDR3: CASSSGVGYTF
DNA: TGCGCCAGCAGTTCGGGGGTCGGCTACACCTTC

size: many
D: -
V: TRBV20-1
J: TRBJ1-1
CDR3: CSADTGRNTEAFF
DNA: TGCAGTGCTGATACAGGTCGGAACACTGAAGCTTTCTTT

size: many
D: -
V: TRBV11-2
J: TRBJ1-1
CDR3: CASSLQQGDLSAEAFF
DNA: TGTGCCAGCAGCTTACAACAGGGCGACCTGAGTGCTGAAGCTTTCTTT

size: many
D: -
V: TRBV2
J: TRBJ1-3
CDR3: CASSERGSLYF
DNA: TGTGCCAGCAGTGAACGGGGGTCCCTCTATTTT

size: many
D: -
V: TRBV5-1
J: TRBJ1-4
CDR3: CASRAETLKLFF
DNA: TGCGCCAGCAGGGCAGAGACCCTCAAACTGTTTTTT

size: many
D: TRBD1
V: TRBV5-1
J: TRBJ2-3
CDR3: CASRDRVGTDTQYF
DNA: TGCGCCAGCAGGGACAGGGTCGGCACAGATACGCAGTATTTT

size: many
D: -
V: TRBV20-1
J: TRBJ2-3
CDR3: CSARGAAIPTDTQYF
DNA: TGCAGTGCTAGGGGAGCGGCAATCCCCACAGATACGCAGTATTTT

size: many
D: -
V: TRBV12-3/TRBV12-4
J: TRBJ2-7
CDR3: CASSRWGSSYEQYF
DNA: TGTGCCAGCAGTCGGTGGGGTAGCTCCTACGAGCAGTACTTC

size: many
D: TRBD2
V: TRBV28
J: TRBJ2-7
CDR3: CASSLSSLADYEQYF
DNA: TGTGCCAGCAGTTTATCGAGTCTAGCGGATTACGAGCAGTACTTC

size: many
D: TRBD1
V: TRBV27
J: TRBJ2-7
CDR3: CASGPRQGSYEQYF
DNA: TGTGCCAGCGGACCCCGACAGGGCAGCTACGAGCAGTACTTC

size: many
D: TRBD1
V: TRBV6-4
J: TRBJ2-3
CDR3: CASSDRGLRGTDTQYF
DNA: TGTGCCAGCAGTGACAGGGGGCTCAGGGGCACAGATACGCAGTATTTT

size: many
D: TRBD1
V: TRBV7-9
J: TRBJ2-7
CDR3: CASSLGQYYEQYF
DNA: TGTGCCAGCAGCTTGGGACAGTACTACGAGCAGTACTTC

size: many
D: -
V: TRBV20-1
J: TRBJ2-1
CDR3: CSARDTRFPAQEQFF
DNA: TGCAGTGCTAGAGATACCCGATTTCCCGCGCAGGAGCAGTTCTTC

size: many
D: -
V: TRBV10-2
J: TRBJ1-2
CDR3: CASSEDRYGYTF
DNA: TGCGCCAGCAGTGAAGACAGATATGGCTACACCTTC

size: many
D: TRBD1
V: TRBV20-1
J: TRBJ1-3
CDR3: CSATGTGSAYSGNTIYF
DNA: TGCAGTGCTACCGGGACAGGGTCGGCTTACTCTGGAAACACCATATATTTT

size: -
D: -
V: TRBV20-1
J: TRBJ2-3
CDR3: CSAGPPRTDTQYF
DNA: TGCAGTGCTGGGCCCCCTAGGACAGATACGCAGTATTTT

size: few
D: TRBD1
V: TRBV7-9
J: TRBJ1-1
CDR3: CASSHPRGVNTEAFF
DNA: TGTGCCAGCAGCCACCCCAGGGGGGTAAACACTGAAGCTTTCTTT

size: many
D: -
V: TRBV29-1
J: TRBJ1-4
CDR3: CSVVERDEKLFF
DNA: TGCAGCGTCGTAGAACGGGATGAAAAACTGTTTTTT

size: many
D: TRBD2
V: TRBV2
J: TRBJ2-1
CDR3: CASSRGDDNEQFF
DNA: TGTGCCAGCAGCCGGGGGGACGACAATGAGCAGTTCTTC

size: many
D: TRBD1
V: TRBV7-2
J: TRBJ2-7
CDR3: CASSSRTGGSLYEQYF
DNA: TGTGCCAGCAGCTCCCGGACAGGGGGCTCCCTCTACGAGCAGTACTTC

size: many
D: TRBD1
V: TRBV20-1
J: TRBJ1-2
CDR3: CSAHDRVGYGYTF
DNA: TGCAGTGCCCACGACAGGGTGGGCTATGGCTACACCTTC

size: many
D: -
V: TRBV12-3/TRBV12-4
J: TRBJ1-2
CDR3: CASSFGTPYGYTF
DNA: TGTGCCAGCAGTTTCGGTACGCCGTATGGCTACACCTTC

size: many
D: -
V: TRBV7-6
J: TRBJ2-3
CDR3: CASSSPEIAGQGPTDTQYF
DNA: TGTGCCAGCAGCTCCCCCGAGATAGCGGGACAGGGTCCGACAGATACGCAGTATTTT

size: many
D: TRBD2
V: TRBV20-1
J: TRBJ2-5
CDR3: CSARTGGVGTQYF
DNA: TGCAGTGCTAGGACGGGGGGGGTCGGGACCCAGTACTTC

size: many
D: TRBD1
V: TRBV12-3/TRBV12-4
J: TRBJ1-2
CDR3: CASSSPGTGWGYTF
DNA: TGTGCCAGCAGCAGTCCAGGGACAGGTTGGGGCTACACCTTC

size: many
D: -
V: TRBV5-1
J: TRBJ2-1
CDR3: CASSSSLDGSQFF
DNA: TGCGCCAGCAGCAGCTCTCTGGACGGATCGCAGTTCTTC

size: many
D: -
V: TRBV7-2
J: TRBJ1-4
CDR3: CASSPRTANEEKLFF
DNA: TGTGCCAGCAGCCCACGGACTGCTAACGAAGAAAAACTGTTTTTT

size: -
D: TRBD1
V: TRBV15
J: TRBJ1-4
CDR3: CATSRDLQGAYEKLFF
DNA: TGTGCCACCAGCAGGGATTTACAGGGGGCTTATGAAAAACTGTTTTTT

size: many
D: TRBD1
V: TRBV12-3/TRBV12-4
J: TRBJ2-7
CDR3: CASRRQGAGYEQYF
DNA: TGTGCCAGCAGGCGGCAGGGGGCTGGTTACGAGCAGTACTTC

size: many
D: -
V: TRBV20-1
J: TRBJ2-7
CDR3: CSAEETKDYVEQYF
DNA: TGCAGTGCGGAAGAGACTAAAGATTACGTGGAGCAGTACTTC

size: few
D: -
V: TRBV12-5
J: TRBJ2-3
CDR3: CASGLLRDTQYF
DNA: TGTGCTAGTGGTTTATTACGCGATACGCAGTATTTT

size: -
D: TRBD2
V: TRBV20-1
J: TRBJ2-3
CDR3: CSASTSGRPDTQYF
DNA: TGCAGTGCTAGTACGAGCGGGAGACCAGATACGCAGTATTTT

size: many
D: TRBD1
V: TRBV27
J: TRBJ2-7
CDR3: CASSPGQTSYEQYF
DNA: TGTGCCAGCAGCCCGGGACAGACGTCCTACGAGCAGTACTTC

size: many
D: TRBD2
V: TRBV27
J: TRBJ2-5
CDR3: CASSSGVPQAQYF
DNA: TGTGCCAGCAGCAGCGGGGTCCCGCAGGCCCAGTACTTC

size: many
D: TRBD2
V: TRBV5-4
J: TRBJ2-3
CDR3: CASSLGLAGGPTDTQYF
DNA: TGTGCCAGCAGCTTAGGACTAGCGGGAGGGCCTACAGATACGCAGTATTTT

size: few
D: TRBD1
V: TRBV6-1
J: TRBJ2-7
CDR3: CASSGGTGSYEQYF
DNA: TGTGCCAGCAGTGGGGGGACAGGGAGCTACGAGCAGTACTTC

size: few
D: -
V: TRBV18
J: TRBJ1-5
CDR3: CASSPESGQPQNF
DNA: TGTGCCAGCTCACCGGAAAGTGGTCAGCCCCAGAATTTT

size: many
D: TRBD1
V: TRBV7-2
J: TRBJ1-2
CDR3: CASSLGGTGGYGYTF
DNA: TGTGCCAGCAGCTTAGGAGGGACAGGGGGTTATGGCTACACCTTC

size: many
D: -
V: TRBV3-1
J: TRBJ2-6
CDR3: CASSHRGSGANVLTF
DNA: TGTGCCAGCAGCCACAGGGGCTCTGGGGCCAACGTCCTGACTTTC

size: many
D: -
V: TRBV7-9
J: TRBJ2-3
CDR3: CASSFEFGTDTQYF
DNA: TGTGCCAGCAGCTTCGAGTTTGGCACAGATACGCAGTATTTT

size: many
D: -
V: TRBV9
J: TRBJ2-1
CDR3: CASSADSYNEQFF
DNA: TGTGCCAGCAGCGCAGACTCCTACAATGAGCAGTTCTTC

size: few
D: -
V: TRBV7-9
J: TRBJ2-7
CDR3: CASSLGEQYF
DNA: TGTGCCAGCAGCTTAGGCGAGCAGTACTTC

size: many
D: -
V: TRBV5-5
J: TRBJ1-2
CDR3: CASSLNTPGYTF
DNA: TGTGCCAGCAGCTTGAACACCCCTGGCTACACCTTC

size: many
D: -
V: TRBV29-1
J: TRBJ1-2
CDR3: CSVRMGGDYGYTF
DNA: TGCAGCGTACGGATGGGGGGCGACTATGGCTACACCTTC

size: many
D: -
V: TRBV7-2
J: TRBJ1-5
CDR3: CASSLPGRGQPQHF
DNA: TGTGCCAGCAGCTTACCGGGGAGAGGGCAGCCCCAGCATTTT